A single sample is the source of the 17 T cell receptor beta chains below, sequenced in a study of radiation and T cells in renal cell carcinoma. The time point denotes: baseline pretreatment blood. Indicated treatment: 15 Gy SBRT to primary tumor, nephrectomy 4 weeks later. The repertoire was sequenced with immunoSEQ multiplex PCR; TCRdb's copy has only in-frame clones and lacks some. The data show just over 95,000 clones, with roughly 90% seen just once and under 9.5% held by the top ten. The source was blood, collected from a patient whose treatment included radiotherapy and nephrectomy. The receptor set was obtained from a man in his fifties with renal cell carcinoma.

The chain uses TRBV7-9 and TRBJ1-4; D unresolved. V was cut by 1 base and J by 0 bases, with 6 bases left in between. This CDR3 has 15 residues. The germline gives CDR1 SEHNR, CDR2 FQNEAQ (reference sequence). CDR3 nucleotides: TGTGCCAGCAGCTTAGACCTTGCAACTAATGAAAAACTGTTTTTT. Translating it yields CASSLDLATNEKLFF.

This chain links TRBV5-1 with TRBJ2-3; 8 bases match TRBD2. The ends lost 2 bases at V and 6 bases at J; junction bases unmatched: 14. Looked up from germline, CDR1 is SGHRS and CDR2 is YFSETQ. This CDR3 comprises 17 residues. CDR3 loop: CASSLPARLAGEDTQYF. The CDR3 nucleotides read TGCGCCAGCAGCTTACCGGCCCGGCTAGCGGGCGAGGATACGCAGTATTTT. Supplemented by reference TRBV5-1 and TRBJ2-3, the full variable domain reads KAGVTQTPRYLIKTRGQQVTLSCSPISGHRSVSWYQQTPGQGLQFLFEYFSETQRNKGNFPGRFSGRQFSNSRSEMNVSTLELGDSALYLCASSLPARLAGEDTQYFGPGTRLTVL.

CDR3 protein: CASSNQVRGDTEAFF. The CDR3 nucleotides are TGTGCCAGCAGTAACCAGGTCCGGGGGGACACTGAAGCTTTCTTT. The chain couples TRBV6-5 to TRBJ1-1, with TRBD1 as a possible D gene (5 bases). The CDR3 spans 15 residues. Between the trimmed V and J ends, which lost 5 bases and 3 bases, there was a span of 16 bases. Germline CDR1 reads MNHEY; CDR2 reads SVGAGI.

This chain links TRBV27 with TRBJ2-1; maybe TRBD2 (5 bases). Trimming cost V 4 bases and J 9 bases, with 10 bases left between them. There are 12 residues in the CDR3. From germline, CDR1 is MNHEY and CDR2 SMNVEV (reference sequence). The CDR3 protein is CASSSLRGEQFF. The CDR3 nucleotides are TGTGCCAGCAGTTCCCTTCGGGGTGAGCAGTTCTTC.

J is TRBJ2-3 and V is TRBV7-9; D ambiguous. In germline, CDR1 is SEHNR, CDR2 FQNEAQ (reference sequence). V was pared by 3 bases and J by 4 bases, with 8 bases between. The CDR3 runs 13 residues. Here the CDR3 reads CASSFVGSDTQYF. The CDR3 bases are TGTGCCAGCAGCTTCGTGGGATCAGATACGCAGTATTTT. Combining the CDR3 with reference TRBV7-9 and TRBJ2-3 gives the whole variable domain DTGVSQNPRHKITKRGQNVTFRCDPISEHNRLYWYRQTLGQGPEFLTYFQNEAQLEKSRLLSDRFSAERPKGSFSTLEIQRTEQGDSAMYLCASSFVGSDTQYFGPGTRLTVL.

The rearrangement joins TRBV6-5 to TRBJ2-7, with 10 positions matching TRBD1. This CDR3 has 16 amino acids. Trimming cost V 3 bases and J 5 bases; bases outside gene matches: 10. The germline CDR1 and CDR2 sequences are MNHEY and SVGAGI. The CDR3 loop is CASSYTPDRGQDEQYF. CDR3 in DNA: TGTGCCAGCAGTTATACCCCTGACAGGGGGCAGGACGAGCAGTACTTC.

This sequence joins TRBV10-3 and TRBJ2-1; perhaps TRBD1 as D (6 bases). V was pared by 6 bases and J by 8 bases, with 26 bases between. This CDR3 contains 17 residues. The V gene's germline CDR1 is ENHRY and CDR2 SYGVKD. The CDR3 bases are TGTGCCATCAGCGGACAGAGTGGGAATTCGGGCGTTGATGAGCAGTTCTTC. This translates into CAISGQSGNSGVDEQFF.

The table lists this clone with a count of one. The chain joins TRBV18 to TRBJ2-4; the D gene is possibly TRBD2 (5 bases). V lost 2 bases to trimming and J lost 0 bases, with 20 bases between them. The CDR3 is made up of 19 amino acids. The germline gives CDR1 KGHSH, CDR2 LQKENI. CDR3 nucleotide sequence: TGTGCCAGCTCACCAACTGCACAGTCGGGGTTTCTAGCCAAAAACATTCAGTACTTC. This gives the protein CASSPTAQSGFLAKNIQYF.

This chain links TRBV4-3 with TRBJ1-2; no clear D. Germline V gene lookup returns CDR1 LGHNA and CDR2 YSLEER. The V gene lost 0 bases and the J gene lost 8 bases, with 16 bases spanning the gap. The CDR3 consists of 15 residues. CDR3 sequence: CASSQDPDPFSGYTF. The CDR3 DNA reads as TGCGCCAGCAGCCAAGATCCCGACCCTTTTTCAGGCTACACCTTC.

The chain carries TRBV6-6 and TRBJ2-1; the D gene could be TRBD1 or TRBD2 (5 bases each). Germline CDR1 MNHNY, CDR2 SVGAGI (reference sequence). V was cut by 10 bases and J by 9 bases, with 28 bases left in between. The CDR3 is 16 amino acids. The CDR3 loop reads CATGWATADRWGEQFF. The CDR3 bases are TGTGCCACCGGATGGGCGACAGCGGACCGTTGGGGTGAGCAGTTCTTC.

This chain uses TRBV7-6 with TRBJ1-2, with D unclear. The CDR3 covers 12 residues. CDR1 SGHVS and CDR2 FNYEAQ come from the germline V gene. The V end was cut by 8 bases, the J end by 5 bases, with 12 bases between. CDR3 bases: TGTGCCAGCGGGGATATCAGTTATGGCTACACCTTC. As protein: CASGDISYGYTF.

The chain links TRBV4-3 to TRBJ2-1; D is perhaps TRBD2 (6 bases). The V gene lost 4 bases and the J gene lost 10 bases, with 14 bases spanning the gap. In germline, CDR1 is LGHNA, CDR2 YSLEER. This CDR3 has 13 residues. The CDR3 reads CASSRLSAGEQFF. CDR3 sequence (DNA): TGCGCCAGCAGCCGACTATCGGCGGGGGAGCAGTTCTTC.

The V call is TRBV19, the J call TRBJ2-5; unclear D gene. Germline V gives CDR1 LNHDA, CDR2 SQIVND (reference sequence). Trimming left V 3 bases short and J 7 bases short, with 12 bases between. This CDR3 contains 13 residues. Here the CDR3 DNA reads TGTGCCAGTAGTATTCTTCCGGCAGGGACCCAGTACTTC. Its protein is CASSILPAGTQYF.

The chain is built from TRBV5-1 and TRBJ2-7, with 10 bases fitting TRBD2. The germline gives CDR1 SGHRS, CDR2 YFSETQ. Losses at the gene ends were 2 bases for V and 5 bases for J; bases not matched to a gene: 4. CDR3 length equals 14 residues. The CDR3 nucleotides are TGCGCCAGCAGCTTTCTAGCGGGAGTCGACGAGCAGTACTTC. Protein: CASSFLAGVDEQYF.

The rearrangement joins TRBV6-6 to TRBJ2-7, with TRBD2 matching over 8 bases. The V gene's germline CDR1 is MNHNY and CDR2 SVGAGI (reference sequence). J gave up 2 bases and V 8 bases, and 8 bases lay outside the gene matches. This CDR3 has 14 residues. The CDR3 DNA follows: TGTGCCAGCGCGAGGGCGGGGGGTACCTACGAGCAGTACTTC. The encoded protein is CASARAGGTYEQYF.

This chain uses TRBV19 with TRBJ2-3; D is unresolved. Germline-derived CDR1 and CDR2 are LNHDA and SQIVND (reference sequence). The V end was cut by 5 bases, the J end by 2 bases, with 11 bases between. This CDR3 has 14 residues. The CDR3 DNA reads TGTGCCAGTAGTGGGTTAGCCGCCACAGATACGCAGTATTTT. Protein sequence: CASSGLAATDTQYF.

The CDR3 protein is CASSLDAGGAETQYF. The CDR3 nucleotides read TGTGCCAGTAGCCTCGACGCGGGAGGGGCAGAGACCCAGTACTTC. The V gene is TRBV19, the J gene TRBJ2-5, with 9 bases identical to TRBD2. Germline CDR1 is LNHDA and CDR2 is SQIVND (reference sequence). The ends lost 6 bases at V and 4 bases at J; junction bases unmatched: 9. This CDR3 has 15 residues.